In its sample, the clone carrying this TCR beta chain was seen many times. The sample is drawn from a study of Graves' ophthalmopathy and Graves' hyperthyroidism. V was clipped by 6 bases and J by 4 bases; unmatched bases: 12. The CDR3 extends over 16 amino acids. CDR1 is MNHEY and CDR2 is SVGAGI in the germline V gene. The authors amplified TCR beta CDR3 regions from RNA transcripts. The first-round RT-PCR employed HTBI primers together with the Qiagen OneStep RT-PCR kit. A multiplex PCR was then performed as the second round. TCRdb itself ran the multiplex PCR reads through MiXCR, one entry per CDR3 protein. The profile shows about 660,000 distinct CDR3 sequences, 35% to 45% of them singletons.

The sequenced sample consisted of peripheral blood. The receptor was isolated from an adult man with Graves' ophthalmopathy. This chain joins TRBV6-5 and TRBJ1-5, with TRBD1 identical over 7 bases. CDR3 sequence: CASRAQGELRNQPQHF. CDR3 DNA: TGTGCCAGCAGAGCCCAGGGGGAGCTAAGGAATCAGCCCCAGCATTTT.